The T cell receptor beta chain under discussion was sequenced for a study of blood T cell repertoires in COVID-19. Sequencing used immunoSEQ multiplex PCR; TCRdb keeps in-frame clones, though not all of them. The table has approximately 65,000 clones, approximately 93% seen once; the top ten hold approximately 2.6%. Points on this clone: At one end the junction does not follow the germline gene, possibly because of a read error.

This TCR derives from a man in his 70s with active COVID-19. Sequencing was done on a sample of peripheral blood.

The chain's CDR3 is CASSTPGGAAQETQYF. As DNA, the CDR3 is TGTGCTAGCAGCACCCCGGGAGGGGCAGCTCAAGAGACCCAGTACTTC. The V call is TRBV7-7, the J call TRBJ2-5; 8 bases line up with TRBD2. This CDR3 comprises 16 residues. Germline CDR1 is SSHAT and CDR2 is FNYEAQ (reference sequence).